The clone carrying this TCR beta chain was observed at least ten times. The target antigen is unknown. The CDR3 is 14 residues long. Germline-derived CDR1 and CDR2 are SEHNR and FQNEAQ (reference sequence). V was cut by 5 bases and J by 5 bases, with 16 bases left in between. This entry comes from a study of molecular identifiers for immune sequencing clone quantification. Study results and caveats: Clones carrying above 20 RNA copies accounted for over 98% of effector molecules, under 1% in naive cells.

A single record per CDR3 protein comes from TCRdb applying MiXCR to the PCR reads. Of approximately 550,000 distinct CDR3 sequences in the sample, over 20% were seen once. The chain combines TRBV7-9 with TRBJ2-7; D is possibly TRBD1 (7 bases). The source is a human donor in good health. Some libraries in this study had Jurkat cell RNA spiked in. Sequencing was carried out using naive CD8+ T cells from blood, with Jurkat cell RNA spiked in. Subset denoted: FACS-sorted CD8+CD4-CCR7+CD45RA+ naive T cells. Here the CDR3 DNA reads TGTGCCAGCAGCCTGGCGGGACAGCCTAACGAGCAGTACTTC. Translated: CASSLAGQPNEQYF.